This is a list of T cell receptor beta chains from one sample in a study of blood T cell repertoires in COVID-19. Clones were sequenced by immunoSEQ multiplex PCR, and TCRdb holds only the in-frame ones, with some missing. The data contain about 120,000 clones, around four fifths of them singletons. The sequenced material came from peripheral blood. The receptors were gathered from a man younger than 40 with acute or convalescent COVID-19. CDR3s leave out the opening cysteine and the closing phenylalanine or tryptophan.

v_call cdr3_aa
TRBV7-2 ASSSLSLGSNQPQH
TRBV2 ASREKTDYLGLFGYT
TRBV12-3/TRBV12-4 ASKEGTGELF
TRBV6-2/TRBV6-3 ASSYSTGGTQPQH
TRBV7-3 ASSVDRNTEAF
TRBV6-4 ASSEQSTGELF
TRBV6-5 ASSYQGNDEKLF
TRBV27 ASRGTSGRSNNEQF
TRBV18 ASSPRDRVDDTEAF
TRBV19 ASSIYGLAAYEQF
TRBV6-5 ASSSQMGARGYT
TRBV30 AWSIPTEWGNQPQH
TRBV20-1 SATPNYGYT
TRBV6-5 ASSKNKDREQY
TRBV10-1 ASSESYRGSGLYNEQF
TRBV3-1/TRBV3-2 ASSRTNFPGNTIY
TRBV11-2 ASSPGRRGETQY
TRBV28 ASSLWDRNTEAF
TRBV3-1/TRBV3-2 ASSLRDRGLYGYT
TRBV30 AWSADRGLGYT